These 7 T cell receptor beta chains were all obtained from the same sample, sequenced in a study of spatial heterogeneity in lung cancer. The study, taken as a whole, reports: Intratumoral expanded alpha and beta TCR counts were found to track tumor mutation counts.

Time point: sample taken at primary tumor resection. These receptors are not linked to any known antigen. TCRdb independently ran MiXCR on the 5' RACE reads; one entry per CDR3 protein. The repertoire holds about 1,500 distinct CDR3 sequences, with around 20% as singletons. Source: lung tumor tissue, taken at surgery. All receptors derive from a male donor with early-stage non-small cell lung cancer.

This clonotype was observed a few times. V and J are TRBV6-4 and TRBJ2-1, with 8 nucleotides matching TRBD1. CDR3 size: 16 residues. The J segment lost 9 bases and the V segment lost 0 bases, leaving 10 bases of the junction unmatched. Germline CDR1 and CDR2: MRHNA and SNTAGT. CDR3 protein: CASSDSPGQALSEQFF. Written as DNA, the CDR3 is TGTGCCAGCAGTGACTCGCCGGGACAGGCGTTAAGTGAGCAGTTCTTC.

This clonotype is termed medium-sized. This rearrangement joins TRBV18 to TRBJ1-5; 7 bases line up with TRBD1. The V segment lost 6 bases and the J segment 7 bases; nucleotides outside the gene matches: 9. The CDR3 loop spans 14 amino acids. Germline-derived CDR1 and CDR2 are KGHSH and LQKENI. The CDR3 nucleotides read TGTGCCAGCTCCTTTACAGGGGAATACCAGCCCCAGCATTTT. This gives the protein CASSFTGEYQPQHF. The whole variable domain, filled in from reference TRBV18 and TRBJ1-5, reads NAGVMQNPRHLVRRRGQEARLRCSPMKGHSHVYWYRQLPEEGLKFMVYLQKENIIDESGMPKERFSAEFPKEGPSILRIQQVVRGDSAAYFCASSFTGEYQPQHFGDGTRLSIL.

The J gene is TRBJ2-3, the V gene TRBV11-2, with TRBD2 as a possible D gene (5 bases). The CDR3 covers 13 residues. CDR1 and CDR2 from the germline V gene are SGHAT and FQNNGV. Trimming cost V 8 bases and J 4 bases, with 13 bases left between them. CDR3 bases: TGTGCCAGCCATTCGACCGGGGCAGATACGCAGTATTTT. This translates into CASHSTGADTQYF.

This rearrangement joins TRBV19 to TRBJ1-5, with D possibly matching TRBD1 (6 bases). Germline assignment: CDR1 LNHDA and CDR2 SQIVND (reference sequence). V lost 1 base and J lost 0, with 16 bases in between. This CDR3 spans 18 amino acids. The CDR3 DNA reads TGTGCCAGTAGTATAGTGGACAGAACGGTATATAGCAATCAGCCCCAGCATTTT. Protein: CASSIVDRTVYSNQPQHF.

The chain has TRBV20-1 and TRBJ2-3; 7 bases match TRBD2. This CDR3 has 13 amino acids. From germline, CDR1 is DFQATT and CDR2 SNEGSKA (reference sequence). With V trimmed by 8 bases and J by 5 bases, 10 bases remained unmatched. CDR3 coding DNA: TGCAGTCCCGCCCGAGGCGGGGGAGATACGCAGTATTTT. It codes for CSPARGGGDTQYF.

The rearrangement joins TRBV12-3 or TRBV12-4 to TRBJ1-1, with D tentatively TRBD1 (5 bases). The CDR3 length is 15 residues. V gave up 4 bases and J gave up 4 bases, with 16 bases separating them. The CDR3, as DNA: TGTGCCAGCAGTTCCCCTCTCGGAGGGGCCACTGAAGCTTTCTTT. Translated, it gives CASSSPLGGATEAFF.

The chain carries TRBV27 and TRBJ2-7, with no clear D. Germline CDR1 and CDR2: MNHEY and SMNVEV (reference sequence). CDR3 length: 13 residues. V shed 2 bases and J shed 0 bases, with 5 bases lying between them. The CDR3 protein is CASSLPHSYEQYF. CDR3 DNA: TGTGCCAGCAGTTTACCCCACTCCTACGAGCAGTACTTC.